This TCR beta chain was obtained from a study of CD8 T cells in ankylosing spondylitis. General study points: A TCR beta motif made of eight highly homologous variants seemed typical of ankylosing spondylitis blood.

Points on this clonotype: What it binds is unknown.

TCRdb passed the 5' RACE reads through MiXCR, listing each CDR3 protein once. In the table there are fewer than 350,000 distinct CDR3 sequences, 11% of which are singletons. Per germline, CDR1 SGHTS and CDR2 YDEGEE. The CDR3 is 15 amino acids. V dropped 0 bases and J dropped 5; count of bases not matched to a gene: 7. The chain employs TRBV5-8 and TRBJ2-7, with 8 positions matching TRBD1. The sample was blood, either unsorted or a sorted T cell fraction (not recorded which). The clonotype was recovered from a female donor with ankylosing spondylitis or in good health (not recorded which). CDR3 sequence: CASSLAAGTGNEQYF. In DNA, the CDR3 is TGTGCCAGCAGCTTGGCGGCCGGGACAGGAAACGAGCAGTACTTC.